One sample yielded the 23 T cell receptor beta chains listed below, sequenced in a study of T-cell memory formation after mild COVID-19 (dated by TCRdb to the early 2020s). The receptor library was made with 5' RACE. TCRdb records Illumina NovaSeq 6000 as the sequencer. The raw public reads went through TCRdb reprocessing: fastp at Q25, MiXCR clone calling, in-frame beta chains kept. Here each entry gathers all rows of one CDR3 protein and keeps the most common genes and DNA. The sample includes 470,000 or so distinct CDR3 sequences, with about a sixth observed a single time. Roughly a fifth of the sample belongs to the ten largest clones. What was sequenced was PBMCs or a T cell subset sorted from them (not recorded which). Every receptor here comes from a man younger than 35 who had mild COVID-19 (a few samples of this study predate the infection). The sample titles of this study are shuffled in the database, so cell type and time point are left out; the donor was told from shared clones.

This clonotype has just a few counts. This sequence joins TRBV5-1 and TRBJ2-3; D gene unclear. Germline loops: CDR1 SGHRS, CDR2 YFSETQ. The V end lost 0 bases, the J end lost 6 bases, and 11 bases lay between the germline ends. CDR3 length: 14 amino acids. Here the CDR3 DNA reads TGCGCCAGCAGCTTGGGTCAGGAGACCGATACGCAGTATTTT. The encoded protein is CASSLGQETDTQYF.

This clonotype was seen a few times. The chain links TRBV6-2 or TRBV6-3 to TRBJ2-1; D not certain. CDR3 length equals 13 residues. Looked up from germline, CDR1 is MNHEY and CDR2 is SVGEGT. The V end lost 4 bases, the J end lost 5 bases, and 9 bases lay between the germline ends. Here the CDR3 DNA reads TGTGCCAGCAGTTTTGGGTGGGACAATGAGCAGTTCTTC. It codes for CASSFGWDNEQFF.

CDR3: CASSRLQKPYGYTF. Here the CDR3 DNA reads TGCGCCAGCAGCCGATTGCAGAAACCTTATGGCTACACCTTC. This rearrangement joins TRBV4-1 to TRBJ1-2; D remains ambiguous. There are 14 residues in the CDR3. V was clipped by 4 bases and J by 5 bases, with 14 bases between them. Germline values: CDR1 MGHRA, CDR2 YSYEKL.

There are a few counts of this clonotype. The chain combines TRBV6-5 with TRBJ1-2; the D is unclear. Between the trimmed V and J ends, which lost 0 bases and 0 bases, there was a span of 14 bases. CDR3 size: 17 residues. CDR1 MNHEY and CDR2 SVGAGI come from the germline V gene. CDR3 residues: CASSYSAGSSSNYGYTF. CDR3 in DNA: TGTGCCAGCAGTTACTCGGCAGGTTCCTCCTCTAACTATGGCTACACCTTC.

The V gene is TRBV9, the J gene TRBJ1-5; D not certain. Trimming pared 4 bases from V and 1 base from J, leaving 15 bases between. There are 16 residues in the CDR3. CDR1 and CDR2 from the germline V gene are SGDLS and YYNGEE. CDR3 nucleotide sequence: TGTGCCAGCAGCCCTATAAAGGCAGACAGCAATCAGCCCCAGCATTTT. Translating it yields CASSPIKADSNQPQHF.

A few counts support this clonotype. The CDR3 nucleotides read TGTGCCACCAGTGACCCCCAACACGGAAATTCGCAGTATTTT. Its protein is CATSDPQHGNSQYF. This chain connects TRBV24-1 to TRBJ2-3; no reliable D call. Trimming stripped 4 bases from V and 10 bases from J, with 17 bases between. CDR1 KGHDR and CDR2 SFDVKD come from the germline V gene. There are 14 residues in the CDR3.

The CDR3 region has the DNA TGTGCCAGCAGTTTACTGGCAGGCCGATCGGGGAATACGCAGTATTTT. Protein sequence: CASSLLAGRSGNTQYF. The chain has TRBV28 and TRBJ2-3; D may be TRBD2 (5 bases). Trimming removed 2 bases at V and 7 bases at J, with 19 bases between. The germline V gene encodes CDR1 MDHEN and CDR2 SYDVKM. The CDR3 extends over 16 amino acids.

Details on this clonotype: This could be a read error, since a much larger clone is one nucleotide away. The rearrangement links TRBV11-2 to TRBJ2-7; either TRBD1 or TRBD2 may fit D (5 bases each). V lost 3 bases, J lost 3 bases, and 9 bases lay in between. Germline V gene lookup returns CDR1 SGHAT and CDR2 FQNNGV. The CDR3 sequence is 13 residues long. CDR3 DNA sequence: TGTGCCAGCAGCTTCCGGGACGGCTACGAGCAGTACTTC. Protein product: CASSFRDGYEQYF.

V gene TRBV6-6 combines with J gene TRBJ2-2; TRBD1 is a possible D gene (5 bases). Germline-derived CDR1 and CDR2 are MNHNY and SVGAGI (reference sequence). The CDR3 loop spans 14 amino acids. Trimming stripped 7 bases from V and 3 bases from J, with 12 bases between. This CDR3 is CASIDLGDTGELFF. The CDR3 bases are TGTGCCAGCATCGATCTAGGGGACACCGGGGAGCTGTTTTTT.

The rearrangement joins TRBV9 to TRBJ2-3; D gene uncertain. Trimming left V 3 bases short and J 0 bases short, with 5 bases between. The CDR3 has 13 amino acids. The germline V gene has CDR1 SGDLS and CDR2 YYNGEE. CDR3 sequence reads: CASSGMSTDTQYF. CDR3 nucleotides: TGTGCCAGCAGCGGAATGAGCACAGATACGCAGTATTTT.

V usage is TRBV3-1 and J usage is TRBJ2-1; 10 bases agree with TRBD2. CDR3 size: 15 residues. The V gene's germline CDR1 is LGHDT and CDR2 YNNKEL (reference sequence). With 10 bases clipped from V and 2 bases from J, the junction kept 8 bases outside the gene matches. The CDR3, as DNA: TGTGCCACCAAGATAGCGGGGGGAACCTACAATGAGCAGTTCTTC. Translating it yields CATKIAGGTYNEQFF.

This clonotype was found a few times. The V gene is TRBV4-2, the J gene TRBJ2-2; 12 bases match TRBD2. After removal of 2 bases from V and 3 bases from J, the junction contained 1 base not matched to a gene. The CDR3 length is 16 residues. Germline CDR1 is LGHNA and CDR2 is YNFKEQ. CDR3 DNA sequence: TGTGCCAGCAGCCAAACTAGCGGGGGGTACACCGGGGAGCTGTTTTTT. Its translation: CASSQTSGGYTGELFF.

This clonotype was picked up a small number of times. The gene calls are TRBV7-9 and TRBJ1-6; D is undetermined. The V end was cut by 5 bases, the J end by 4 bases, with 9 bases between. The CDR3 totals 14 residues. In germline, CDR1 is SEHNR, CDR2 FQNEAQ (reference sequence). DNA for the CDR3: TGTGCCAGCAGCCGAGAGGGTTATAATTCACCCCTCCACTTT. It codes for CASSREGYNSPLHF.

This clonotype was counted between two and nine times. The chain carries TRBV28 and TRBJ2-7, with D possibly called TRBD1 or TRBD2 (7 bases each). Trimming pared 6 bases from V and 3 bases from J, leaving 15 bases between. Germline V lookup: CDR1 MDHEN, CDR2 SYDVKM. CDR3 length equals 14 residues. The CDR3 DNA is TGTGCCAGCAGACCCAGGGGGAGGGGCTACGAGCAGTACGTC. This sequence encodes CASRPRGRGYEQYV.

The rearrangement uses TRBV12-3 or TRBV12-4 and TRBJ1-4; 10 bases line up with TRBD1. The CDR3 consists of 16 residues. V trimming: 6 bases; J trimming: 8 bases; junction bases outside the gene matches: 12. The CDR3 protein is CASSRAPGQGNEKLFF. The CDR3 nucleotides are TGTGCCAGCAGCAGAGCACCGGGACAGGGGAACGAAAAACTGTTTTTT.

The chain uses TRBV30 and TRBJ2-4; D gene ambiguous. Trimming left V 1 base short and J 7 bases short, with 8 bases between. This CDR3 has 12 residues. The germline CDR1 and CDR2 sequences are GTSNPN and SVGIG (reference sequence). In nucleotides, the CDR3 is TGTGCCTGGAGTGCCCTAGGGAACATTCAGTACTTC. Protein sequence: CAWSALGNIQYF.

In its sample, this clonotype was seen a few times. The CDR3 spells CATSQGGQPQHF. Written as DNA, the CDR3 is TGTGCCACCTCACAGGGCGGTCAGCCCCAGCATTTT. The chain uses TRBV24-1 and TRBJ1-5, with D possibly matching TRBD1 (6 bases). V was pared by 9 bases and J by 6 bases, with 11 bases between. This CDR3 comprises 12 residues. The V gene's germline CDR1 is KGHDR and CDR2 SFDVKD.

This clonotype has only a few counts. The chain employs TRBV12-3 or TRBV12-4 and TRBJ2-3; TRBD1 might be the D (6 bases). The CDR3 runs 13 residues. V was cut by 5 bases and J by 8 bases, with 14 bases left in between. Here the CDR3 DNA reads TGTGCCAGCAGTCCGCCGGGACACAGTACGCAGTATTTT. Translated: CASSPPGHSTQYF.

This clonotype occurred a few times. J is TRBJ2-7 and V is TRBV5-1; 9 bases align to TRBD1. Germline CDR1 SGHRS, CDR2 YFSETQ. There are 13 residues in the CDR3. The trim removed 4 bases at V and 6 bases at J, leaving 5 bases unmatched. The CDR3 DNA reads as TGCGCCAGCAGCAAGGGACAGGGAAGCGAGCAGTACTTC. Amino acid sequence: CASSKGQGSEQYF.

The CDR3: CASSIGLAGGISNEQFF. The DNA of the CDR3 is TGTGCCAGCAGCATTGGACTAGCGGGGGGCATCAGCAATGAGCAGTTCTTC. V gene TRBV5-4 combines with J gene TRBJ2-1, with 14 bases fitting TRBD2. Losses at the gene ends were 4 bases for V and 6 bases for J; bases not matched to a gene: 9. Germline loops: CDR1 SGHNT, CDR2 YYREEE (reference sequence). The CDR3 length is 17 residues.

V gene TRBV4-3 combines with J gene TRBJ1-2; D is uncertain. Germline CDR1 and CDR2: LGHNA and YSLEER. This CDR3 comprises 17 residues. V lost 0 bases and J 4 bases, leaving 18 bases between the germline ends. The CDR3 DNA reads TGCGCCAGCAGCCAAGACCCCCAGGAGGCCGGAACCTATGGCTACACCTTC. Protein: CASSQDPQEAGTYGYTF.

This clonotype occurred a few times. The chain links TRBV6-2 or TRBV6-3 to TRBJ2-1; D remains unclear. The germline V and J ends were trimmed by 0 bases and 4 bases, with 7 bases remaining between them. CDR1 and CDR2 from the germline V gene are MNHEY and SVGEGT. The CDR3 consists of 14 residues. The DNA for the CDR3 is TGTGCCAGCAGTTACTCGGACGATTACAATGAGCAGTTCTTC. It specifies CASSYSDDYNEQFF.

The V and J genes are TRBV20-1 and TRBJ1-2, with 9 bases matching TRBD1. After removal of 3 bases from V and 2 bases from J, the junction contained 1 base not matched to a gene. Germline CDR1 is DFQATT and CDR2 is SNEGSKA (reference sequence). CDR3 length: 13 amino acids. CDR3 in amino acids: CSARDRGNYGYTF. CDR3 nucleotides: TGCAGTGCTAGGGACAGGGGAAACTATGGCTACACCTTC.